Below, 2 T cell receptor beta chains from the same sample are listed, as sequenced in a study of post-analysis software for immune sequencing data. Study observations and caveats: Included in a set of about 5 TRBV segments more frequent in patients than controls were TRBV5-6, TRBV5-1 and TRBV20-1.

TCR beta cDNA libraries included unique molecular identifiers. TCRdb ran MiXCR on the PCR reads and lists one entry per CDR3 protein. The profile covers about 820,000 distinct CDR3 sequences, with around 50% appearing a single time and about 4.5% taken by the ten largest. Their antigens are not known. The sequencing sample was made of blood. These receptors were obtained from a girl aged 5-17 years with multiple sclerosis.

The CDR3 is CASSLDSHPSDTQYF. The CDR3 coding sequence is TGTGCCAGCAGCTTGGACAGCCACCCCTCCGATACGCAGTATTTT. The chain employs TRBV7-3 and TRBJ2-3, with a weak D call TRBD1 (6 bases). Germline loops: CDR1 SGHTA, CDR2 FQGTGA. Trimming pared 3 bases from V and 6 bases from J, leaving 16 bases between. The CDR3 consists of 15 residues.

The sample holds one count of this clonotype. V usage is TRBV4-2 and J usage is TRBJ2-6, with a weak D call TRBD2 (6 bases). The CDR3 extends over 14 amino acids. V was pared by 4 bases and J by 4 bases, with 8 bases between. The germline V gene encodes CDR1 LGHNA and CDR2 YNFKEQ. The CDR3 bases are TGTGCCAGCAGCCGGGAGGTGGGGGCCAACGTCCTGACTTTC. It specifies CASSREVGANVLTF.